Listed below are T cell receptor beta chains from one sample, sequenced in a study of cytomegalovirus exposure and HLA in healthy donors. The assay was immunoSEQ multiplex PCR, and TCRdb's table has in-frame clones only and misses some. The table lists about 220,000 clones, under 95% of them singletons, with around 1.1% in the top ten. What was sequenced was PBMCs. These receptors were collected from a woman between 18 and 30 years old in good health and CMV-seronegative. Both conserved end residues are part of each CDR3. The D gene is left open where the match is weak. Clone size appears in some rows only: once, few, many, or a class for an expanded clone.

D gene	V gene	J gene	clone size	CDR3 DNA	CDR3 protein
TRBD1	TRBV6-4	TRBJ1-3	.	TGTGCCAGCAGTGCGCGGGGGACAGGGAATAACAACACCATATATTTT	CASSARGTGNNNTIYF
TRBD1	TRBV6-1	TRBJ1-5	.	TGTGCCAGCAGTGTAGACAGGGCCAATCAGCCCCAGCATTTT	CASSVDRANQPQHF
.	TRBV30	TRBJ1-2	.	TGTGCCTGGACCTCTCACAGGGATATCAGCTACACCTTC	CAWTSHRDISYTF
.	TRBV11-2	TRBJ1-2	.	TGTGCCAGCAGCTGGACACCATCCTATGGCTACACCTTC	CASSWTPSYGYTF
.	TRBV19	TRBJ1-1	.	TGTGCCAGTAGTACCCGACCGGGGGGTGGCATGAACACTGAAGCTTTCTTT	CASSTRPGGGMNTEAFF
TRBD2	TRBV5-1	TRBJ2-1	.	TGCGCCAGCACGGAGCCTAGCGGGAGTTACAATGAGCAGTTCTTC	CASTEPSGSYNEQFF
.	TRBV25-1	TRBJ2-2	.	TGTGCCAGCGCTGGGGGAGGCGGGCCCGGCACCGGGGAGCTGTTTTTT	CASAGGGGPGTGELFF
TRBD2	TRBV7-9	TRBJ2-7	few	TGTGCCAGCAGCAGTCGACTAGCGGGAGGGGACGAGCAGTACTTC	CASSSRLAGGDEQYF
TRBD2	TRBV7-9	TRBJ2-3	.	TGTGCCAGCAGCCCGCTAGCGGGCAGCACAGATACGCAGTATTTT	CASSPLAGSTDTQYF
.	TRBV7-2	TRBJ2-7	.	TGTGCCAGCAGCCCCCAGTTGGTGTACGAGCAGTACTTC	CASSPQLVYEQYF
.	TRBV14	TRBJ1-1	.	TGTGCCACCCGCTTAAACTTGGACACTGAAGCTTTCTTT	CATRLNLDTEAFF
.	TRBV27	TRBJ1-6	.	TGTGCCAGCAGTCCGCAGGGGTTTAATTCACCCCTCCACTTT	CASSPQGFNSPLHF
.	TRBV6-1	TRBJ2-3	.	TGTGCCAGCAGTGGGAGGACTACCCGACAAGATACGCAGTATTTT	CASSGRTTRQDTQYF
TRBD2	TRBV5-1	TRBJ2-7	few	TGCGCCAGCAGCTTTTTTTCACTAGCGGAGGGGAACGAGCAGTACTTC	CASSFFSLAEGNEQYF
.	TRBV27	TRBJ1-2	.	TGTGCCAGCAGTTTATATCCTGGGGGGGCGTTCGACTATGGCTACACCTTC	CASSLYPGGAFDYGYTF
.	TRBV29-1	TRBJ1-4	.	TGCAGCGTTGTGGTGCGCCGGAATGAAAAACTGTTTTTT	CSVVVRRNEKLFF
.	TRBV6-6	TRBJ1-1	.	TGTGCCAGCAGGACCGAACAGCGGATGAACACTGAAGCTTTCTTT	CASRTEQRMNTEAFF
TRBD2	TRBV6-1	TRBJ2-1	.	TGTGCCAGCATTTCACTAGCGGGCTCCTACAATGAGCAGTTCTTC	CASISLAGSYNEQFF
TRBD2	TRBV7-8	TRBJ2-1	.	TGTGCCAGCAGCTTCACTAGCGCCCATGAGCAGTTCTTC	CASSFTSAHEQFF
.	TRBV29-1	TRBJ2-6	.	TGCAGCGTTGTGCATGGACACTTCTCTGGGGCCAACGTCCTGACTTTC	CSVVHGHFSGANVLTF
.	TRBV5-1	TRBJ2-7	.	TGCGCCAGCAGCGCCCCGGACTATCCATTACTCCCCTACGAGCAGTACTTC	CASSAPDYPLLPYEQYF
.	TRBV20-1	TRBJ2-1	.	TGCAGTGCTAGTCTAGCCAATGAGCAGTTCTTC	CSASLANEQFF
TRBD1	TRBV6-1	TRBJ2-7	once	TGTGCCAGCATTATACAGGGGGCCGCCTACGAGCAGTACTTC	CASIIQGAAYEQYF
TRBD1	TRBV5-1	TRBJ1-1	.	TGCGCCAGCAGCTTGAGACAGGGCCATTCTGAAGCTTTCTTT	CASSLRQGHSEAFF
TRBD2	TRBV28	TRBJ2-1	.	TGTGCCAGCAGCCCCAATTGGCGGGAGTCTCACAATGAGCAGTTCTTC	CASSPNWRESHNEQFF
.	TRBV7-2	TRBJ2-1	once	TGTGCCAGCAGCTTTCTAGATGAGCAGTTCTTC	CASSFLDEQFF
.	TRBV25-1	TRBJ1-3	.	TGTGCCAGCAGTGAACCCAGGACAGCCAGCTCTGGAAACACCATATATTTT	CASSEPRTASSGNTIYF
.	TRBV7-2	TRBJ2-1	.	TGTGCCAGCAGCATAGGACTTTTCTCCTACAATGAGCAGTTCTTC	CASSIGLFSYNEQFF
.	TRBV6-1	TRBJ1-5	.	TGTGCCAGCAGTGAATATAGCAATCAGCCCCAGCATTTT	CASSEYSNQPQHF
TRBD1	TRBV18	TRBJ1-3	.	TGTGCCAGCTCATCTCGGACAGGGTCTACCTCTGGAAACACCATATATTTT	CASSSRTGSTSGNTIYF
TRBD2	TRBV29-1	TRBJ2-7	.	TGCAGCGTTGAAGATGTCCGGGCTAGCGGGGCCTACGAGCAGTACTTC	CSVEDVRASGAYEQYF
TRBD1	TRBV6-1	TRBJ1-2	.	TGTGCCAGCAGCCGCGGGACAGGAGGAAGCTATGGCTACACCTTC	CASSRGTGGSYGYTF
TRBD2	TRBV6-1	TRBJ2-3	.	TGTGCCAGCGAGGGACTAGCGTTCCCAGATACGCAGTATTTT	CASEGLAFPDTQYF
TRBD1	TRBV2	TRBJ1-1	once	TGTGCCAGCAGGAGGGACAGCGGTAGGAACACTGAAGCTTTCTTT	CASRRDSGRNTEAFF
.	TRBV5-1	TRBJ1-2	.	TGCGCCAGCAGCTCAGGCAGTAGGGGCTACACCTTC	CASSSGSRGYTF
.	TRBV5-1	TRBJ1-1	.	TGCGCCAGCAGCTTGAAGATCGGGGGGAACGAAGCTTTCTTT	CASSLKIGGNEAFF
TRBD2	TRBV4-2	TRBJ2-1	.	TGTGCCAGCAGCCAAGGAGGGACTAGCGGGAGGGTGGGCAATGAGCAGTTCTTC	CASSQGGTSGRVGNEQFF
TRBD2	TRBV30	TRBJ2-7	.	TGTGCCTGGGTACGCCGGGGGGGCGAATGGAACGAGCAGTACTTC	CAWVRRGGEWNEQYF
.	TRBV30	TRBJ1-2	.	TGTGCCTGGAGTATAGAAAGGGACACCTACTATGGCTACACCTTC	CAWSIERDTYYGYTF
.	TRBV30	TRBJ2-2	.	TGTGCCTGGAGTTCTGTGAACACCGGGGAGCTGTTTTTT	CAWSSVNTGELFF